Below are 21 T cell receptor beta chains sequenced from a single sample in a study of identical twins. MiXCR, run by TCRdb on the 5' RACE reads, gives a single entry per CDR3 protein. This sample carries fewer than 250,000 distinct CDR3 sequences, around 10% of them seen once, and the ten largest clones take 4.5% to 5.5%. Sequencing was done on a sample of memory (CD45RO+) T cells sorted from blood. The receptor source for this set is a young woman in good health.

The sample holds many counts of this clonotype. The chain employs TRBV6-5 and TRBJ2-7, with D uncertain. The CDR3 covers 12 residues. V dropped 4 bases and J dropped 1 base, with 5 bases sitting between them. The germline V gene encodes CDR1 MNHEY and CDR2 SVGAGI. Here the CDR3 DNA reads TGTGCCAGCAGTTCCGGGTCCTACGAGCAGTACTTC. Translation gives CASSSGSYEQYF.

This chain connects TRBV12-3 or TRBV12-4 to TRBJ2-7; TRBD2 matches 7 bases. This CDR3 contains 12 residues. J lost 7 bases, V lost 6 bases, and 6 bases had no gene match. CDR3 amino acids: CASRNVGGEQYF. CDR3 DNA sequence: TGTGCCAGCAGGAACGTGGGGGGGGAGCAGTACTTC.

The CDR3 reads CASSLTSGRVNTGELFF. CDR3 sequence (DNA): TGTGCCAGCAGTTTAACTAGCGGGAGGGTCAACACCGGGGAGCTGTTTTTT. The V call is TRBV12-3 or TRBV12-4, the J call TRBJ2-2; TRBD2 matches 13 bases. V lost 2 bases and J lost 2; bases outside the gene matches: 2. CDR3 size: 17 residues.

Only a few counts were recorded for this clonotype. This sequence joins TRBV20-1 and TRBJ2-3, with 11 bases identical to TRBD2. V trimming: 0 bases; J trimming: 3 bases; junction bases outside the gene matches: 5. CDR3 size: 16 residues. Per germline, CDR1 DFQATT and CDR2 SNEGSKA (reference sequence). The CDR3 reads CSARDLAGGDTDTQYF. As DNA, the CDR3 is TGCAGTGCTAGAGATCTAGCGGGGGGAGATACAGATACGCAGTATTTT.

This clonotype appeared a few times. The CDR3 reads CASSLPLERGPDYNEQFF. CDR3 sequence (DNA): TGCGCCAGCAGCTTACCATTGGAGCGGGGGCCCGACTACAATGAGCAGTTCTTC. V is TRBV5-1 and J is TRBJ2-1, with TRBD2 identical over 8 bases. After removal of 2 bases from V and 3 bases from J, the junction contained 13 bases not matched to a gene. In germline, CDR1 is SGHRS, CDR2 YFSETQ. This CDR3 has 18 residues.

This clonotype was counted at least ten times. V and J are TRBV7-6 and TRBJ1-1, with 10 bases identical to TRBD1. The CDR3 runs to 15 residues. In germline, CDR1 is SGHVS, CDR2 FNYEAQ. Trimming cost V 5 bases and J 3 bases; bases outside gene matches: 6. The CDR3 is CASSVSGTGDTEAFF. In DNA, the CDR3 is TGTGCCAGCAGCGTATCCGGGACAGGGGACACTGAAGCTTTCTTT.

This clonotype was detected many times. The J gene is TRBJ1-1, the V gene TRBV12-3 or TRBV12-4; D unresolved. This CDR3 is 12 amino acids long. The V end lost 6 bases, the J end lost 3 bases, and 8 bases lay between the germline ends. The CDR3 loop is CASRLLDTEAFF. CDR3 bases: TGTGCCAGCAGACTACTGGACACTGAAGCTTTCTTT.

As DNA, the CDR3 is TGTGCCAGCAGCCAAGTTAACTCTGGAAACACCATATATTTT. This codes for CASSQVNSGNTIYF. This chain links TRBV4-2 with TRBJ1-3, with D uncertain. With 1 base removed from V and 0 bases from J, the gap between germline ends came to 4 bases. Per germline, CDR1 LGHNA and CDR2 YNFKEQ. The CDR3 spans 14 residues.

This clonotype appeared many times. The chain recombines TRBV7-2 with TRBJ2-2, with D unresolved. Germline CDR1 is SGHTA and CDR2 is FQGNSA. The CDR3 sequence is 14 residues long. Trimming took 5 bases from V and 1 from J, leaving 8 bases between them. The CDR3 loop reads CASSRNKNTGELFF. DNA of the CDR3: TGTGCCAGCAGCCGAAACAAGAACACCGGGGAGCTGTTTTTT.

This clonotype was seen many times. The chain employs TRBV12-3 or TRBV12-4 and TRBJ2-1; 14 positions agree with TRBD2. The J segment lost 6 bases and the V segment lost 6 bases, leaving 1 base of the junction unmatched. This CDR3 comprises 14 residues. Here the CDR3 DNA reads TGTGCCAGCAGGGGACTAGCGGGAGCCAATGAGCAGTTCTTC. This gives the protein CASRGLAGANEQFF.

This chain uses TRBV6-1 with TRBJ1-1, with 7 bases aligning to TRBD1. V trimming: 2 bases; J trimming: 0 bases; junction bases outside the gene matches: 0. This CDR3 is 14 amino acids long. The germline gives CDR1 MNHNS, CDR2 SASEGT. In nucleotides, the CDR3 is TGTGCCAGCAGTGAAACAGGGGTGAACACTGAAGCTTTCTTT. Translation gives CASSETGVNTEAFF.

In its sample, this clonotype was seen a few times. The V and J genes are TRBV29-1 and TRBJ1-1; perhaps TRBD1 as D (5 bases). Trimming left V 4 bases short and J 0 bases short, with 9 bases between. The CDR3 consists of 13 residues. Looked up from germline, CDR1 is SQVTM and CDR2 is ANQGSEA. In DNA, the CDR3 is TGCAGCGTTGTAATACAGGTGAACACTGAAGCTTTCTTT. This sequence encodes CSVVIQVNTEAFF. The full variable domain, in which reference TRBV29-1 and TRBJ1-1 provide the parts outside the CDR3, is SAVISQKPSRDICQRGTSLTIQCQVDSQVTMMFWYRQQPGQSLTLIATANQGSEATYESGFVIDKFPISRPNLTFSTLTVSNMSPEDSSIYLCSVVIQVNTEAFFGQGTRLTVV.

The rearrangement joins TRBV20-1 to TRBJ2-5; TRBD2 matches 9 bases. The CDR3 has 15 residues. Per the germline V gene, CDR1 is DFQATT and CDR2 is SNEGSKA (reference sequence). Trimming removed 1 base from V and 5 bases from J; junction bases left unmatched: 8. The CDR3 coding sequence is TGCAGTGCTAGAGGGGCTAGCGGGGTGGGGGAGACCCAGTACTTC. Amino acids: CSARGASGVGETQYF.

The chain links TRBV24-1 to TRBJ2-3; possibly TRBD1 for D (5 bases). V was trimmed by 4 bases and J by 2 bases, leaving 9 bases between them. This CDR3 contains 14 residues. The germline CDR1 and CDR2 sequences are KGHDR and SFDVKD. This CDR3 reads CATSDDSYTDTQYF. In DNA, the CDR3 is TGTGCCACCAGTGACGACAGTTACACAGATACGCAGTATTTT.

This clonotype was recorded at least ten times. The rearrangement links TRBV20-1 to TRBJ2-1; 7 bases fit TRBD1. V trimming: 3 bases; J trimming: 8 bases; junction bases outside the gene matches: 7. The CDR3 sequence is 13 residues long. CDR1 is DFQATT, CDR2 SNEGSKA, per germline (reference sequence). The chain's CDR3 is CSARRGTVDEQFF. DNA of the CDR3: TGCAGTGCTAGGAGGGGGACAGTCGATGAGCAGTTCTTC.

This clonotype was seen a handful of times. CDR3 in amino acids: CSARGQKKETQYF. In nucleotides, the CDR3 is TGCAGTGCTAGAGGACAGAAGAAAGAGACCCAGTACTTC. This sequence joins TRBV20-1 and TRBJ2-5; D perhaps matches TRBD1 (5 bases). V was pared by 1 base and J by 3 bases, with 9 bases between. CDR3 length: 13 residues. Germline V gene sequence: CDR1 DFQATT, CDR2 SNEGSKA (reference sequence).

This clonotype came up a few times. The chain uses TRBV2 and TRBJ2-3, with 8 bases that match TRBD2. Germline loops: CDR1 SNHLY, CDR2 FYNNEI. The CDR3 sequence is 15 residues long. Trimming took 7 bases from V and 9 from J; bases not matched to a gene: 15. CDR3 residues: CASTEGTAGGLTQYF. Written as DNA, the CDR3 is TGTGCCAGCACCGAAGGGACGGCGGGGGGACTAACGCAGTATTTT.

The chain employs TRBV7-2 and TRBJ2-7, with TRBD2 matching 12 bases. J lost 2 bases, V lost 5 bases, and 7 bases had no gene match. CDR1 SGHTA and CDR2 FQGNSA come from the germline V gene. The CDR3 is 16 amino acids. CDR3 amino acids: CASSLLAGGGTYEQYF. The CDR3 coding sequence is TGTGCCAGCAGCCTGCTAGCGGGAGGGGGAACCTACGAGCAGTACTTC.

The chain recombines TRBV5-8 with TRBJ2-3; D unclear. V dropped 1 base and J dropped 9 bases, with 9 bases sitting between them. Germline V lookup: CDR1 SGHTS, CDR2 YDEGEE. The CDR3 runs to 12 residues. The CDR3 nucleotides are TGTGCCAGCAGCTTGTTGCGAGGCACGCAGTATTTT. Amino acids: CASSLLRGTQYF.

Worth noting for this clonotype: This may stem from a read error, because a much larger clone lies one nucleotide away. The V call is TRBV29-1, the J call TRBJ2-1, with D possibly being TRBD1 (5 bases). The CDR3 consists of 14 residues. CDR1 and CDR2 from the germline V gene are SQVTM and ANQGSEA. The V and J ends lost 7 bases and 0 bases respectively, with 13 bases between them. CDR3 region: CSGQGVVSYNEQFF. CDR3 DNA: TGCAGCGGTCAGGGCGTGGTCTCCTACAATGAGCAGTTCTTC.

The chain employs TRBV29-1 and TRBJ2-2; a weak D match, TRBD1 (5 bases). The CDR3 is 15 amino acids. Germline V gene lookup returns CDR1 SQVTM and CDR2 ANQGSEA. V was trimmed by 7 bases and J by 2 bases, leaving 17 bases between them. Written as DNA, the CDR3 is TGCAGCGAACGTTGGGGCCTATCCAACACCGGGGAGCTGTTTTTT. Translation gives CSERWGLSNTGELFF.